Presented here are 7 T cell receptor beta chains from one specimen sequenced in a study of OX40 agonist ivuxolimab in advanced cancers. Profiled with immunoSEQ multiplex PCR; TCRdb holds only in-frame clones, not every one. Of 60,000 to 100,000 clones in the sample, about nine tenths were seen once. This material consisted of CD4+ or CD8+ T cells sorted from blood, taken in a trial of the OX40 agonist ivuxolimab. The receptors stem from an adult with an advanced solid tumor such as melanoma, head and neck, liver or kidney cancer.

This clone is deemed medium-sized. This rearrangement joins TRBV6-5 to TRBJ1-5; TRBD1 is a possible D gene (5 bases). This CDR3 contains 15 residues. The V and J ends lost 6 bases and 4 bases respectively, with 16 bases between them. Germline CDR1 MNHEY, CDR2 SVGAGI. The CDR3 reads CASRLTSRGNQPQHF. The DNA of the CDR3 is TGTGCCAGCAGGCTGACAAGCCGGGGGAATCAGCCCCAGCATTTT.

This clone showed up just once. The chain links TRBV7-6 to TRBJ1-2; D is ambiguous. Germline V gives CDR1 SGHVS, CDR2 FNYEAQ. The V end was cut by 3 bases, the J end by 7 bases, with 18 bases between. This CDR3 contains 15 residues. The CDR3 here is CASSFEGSSVGGYTF. CDR3 bases: TGTGCCAGCAGCTTCGAAGGGAGTTCAGTGGGTGGCTACACCTTC.

This chain uses TRBV28 with TRBJ1-5, with D tentatively TRBD1 (6 bases). V lost 5 bases and J lost 0, with 11 bases in between. Germline V CDR1 and CDR2: MDHEN, SYDVKM. This CDR3 has 15 amino acids. The CDR3 sequence is CASSEGGHSNQPQHF. CDR3 sequence (DNA): TGTGCCAGCAGTGAAGGGGGTCATAGCAATCAGCCCCAGCATTTT.

This clone was observed a handful of times. The rearrangement links TRBV11-3 to TRBJ1-1; D gene unclear. V was pared by 3 bases and J by 0 bases, with 5 bases between. The CDR3 is made up of 13 amino acids. Germline-derived CDR1 and CDR2 are SGHNT and YENEEA. CDR3 sequence: CASSFTVNTEAFF. The CDR3 nucleotides read TGTGCCAGCAGCTTTACGGTGAACACTGAAGCTTTCTTT.

The V call is TRBV6-4, the J call TRBJ2-3, with 8 bases that match TRBD2. The V and J ends lost 6 bases and 2 bases, in that order; junction bases with no gene match: 4. The germline V gene has CDR1 MRHNA and CDR2 SNTAGT. CDR3 length: 14 residues. The CDR3 is CASRALADTDTQYF. The CDR3 DNA reads TGTGCCAGCAGAGCACTAGCGGACACAGATACGCAGTATTTT.

The V gene is TRBV10-3, the J gene TRBJ2-6, with no clear D. CDR3 length: 14 amino acids. Between the trimmed V and J ends, which lost 3 bases and 0 bases, there was a span of 3 bases. Germline-derived CDR1 and CDR2 are ENHRY and SYGVKD. The CDR3 here is CAISDNSGANVLTF. The CDR3 DNA is TGTGCCATCAGTGATAACTCTGGGGCCAACGTCCTGACTTTC.

V and J are TRBV28 and TRBJ1-2; D uncertain. This CDR3 has 14 amino acids. Germline CDR1 MDHEN, CDR2 SYDVKM. Trimming took 4 bases from V and 4 from J, leaving 13 bases between them. CDR3 sequence: CASSSAGGLYGYTF. The CDR3 nucleotides read TGTGCCAGCAGTTCCGCCGGCGGCCTCTATGGCTACACCTTC.